The clone carrying this TCR beta chain came up a few times. V was trimmed by 4 bases and J by 5 bases, leaving 10 bases between them. Looked up from germline, CDR1 is MGHDK and CDR2 is SYGVNS. CDR3 length: 13 residues. The entry originates in a study of T cell repertoires in cytomegalovirus infection. From the reads, TCRdb called clonotypes with MiXCR, one entry per CDR3 protein. The repertoire consists of about 150,000 distinct CDR3 sequences, with 23% occurring once and the leading ten covering 10% to 11%. This TCR came from a human donor in good health (CMV status not recorded). Some clones in this sample may be carry-over from other donors' samples. Sequences were obtained from PBMCs. V usage is TRBV25-1 and J usage is TRBJ2-3; D may be TRBD1 or TRBD2 (5 bases each). The DNA for the CDR3 is TGTGCCAGCAGTGTAGGTGGGGGAGATACGCAGTATTTT. This sequence encodes CASSVGGGDTQYF.